Shown below are 30 T cell receptor beta chains from a single sample sequenced in a study of siplizumab effects on memory and regulatory T cells. The data were produced by immunoSEQ multiplex PCR, yet TCRdb's version contains in-frame clones alone and is incomplete. The sample holds around 100,000 clones, approximately 92% seen once. The specimen sequenced was CD4+ T cells sorted from blood. These receptors all stem from a human donor in good health.

The rearrangement uses TRBV6-1 and TRBJ1-5; D gene unclear. The CDR3 sequence is 14 residues long. Trimming cost V 1 base and J 4 bases, with 8 bases left between them. From germline, CDR1 is MNHNS and CDR2 SASEGT. CDR3 protein: CASSEGEENQPQHF. CDR3 nucleotides: TGTGCCAGCAGTGAAGGGGAAGAAAATCAGCCCCAGCATTTT.

V usage is TRBV28 and J usage is TRBJ1-4; 9 positions match TRBD1. The V segment lost 5 bases and the J segment 7 bases; nucleotides outside the gene matches: 8. CDR1 and CDR2 (germline): MDHEN, SYDVKM. This CDR3 has 15 residues. Here the CDR3 DNA reads TGTGCCAGCAGTCCTAGGGACAGGGTGACTGAAAAACTGTTTTTT. Its translation: CASSPRDRVTEKLFF.

In its sample, this clone was seen a few times. The chain couples TRBV6-5 to TRBJ1-1; possibly TRBD1 for D (6 bases). The CDR3 length is 13 residues. Germline CDR1 and CDR2: MNHEY and SVGAGI. V was shortened by 6 bases and J by 0 bases, with 8 bases between the two germline ends. The CDR3 reads CASRRGLNTEAFF. The DNA of the CDR3 is TGTGCCAGCAGAAGGGGGTTGAACACTGAAGCTTTCTTT.

The chain couples TRBV2 to TRBJ2-7; D gene ambiguous. The ends were cut back, 4 bases at V and 0 bases at J, with 4 bases in the middle. From germline, CDR1 is SNHLY and CDR2 FYNNEI. The CDR3 has 12 residues. As DNA, the CDR3 is TGTGCCAGCAGTGCCCGCTCCTACGAGCAGTACTTC. It yields the protein CASSARSYEQYF.

V and J are TRBV5-4 and TRBJ2-5; the match to TRBD2 covers 9 bases. This CDR3 is 14 amino acids long. The germline V gene has CDR1 SGHNT and CDR2 YYREEE (reference sequence). Trimming at V came to 0 bases and at J to 4 bases, leaving 1 base not matched to a gene. Here the CDR3 reads CASSLGGGVETQYF. CDR3 nucleotides: TGTGCCAGCAGCTTGGGCGGGGGGGTAGAGACCCAGTACTTC.

The CDR3 region has the DNA TGCGCCAGCAGCTTGGGGACCCCGAACACCGGGGAGCTGTTTTTT. It codes for CASSLGTPNTGELFF. The chain couples TRBV5-1 to TRBJ2-2, with no clear D. This CDR3 has 15 amino acids. The germline V gene has CDR1 SGHRS and CDR2 YFSETQ. V was shortened by 0 bases and J by 0 bases, with 6 bases between the two germline ends.

This CDR3 reads CASSLEPGSNQPQHF. The CDR3, as DNA: TGTGCCAGCAGCTTGGAACCCGGGAGCAATCAGCCCCAGCATTTT. The chain has TRBV5-4 and TRBJ1-5; no clear D. Trimming shortened V by 0 bases and J by 1 base, and 8 bases separated the two germline ends. The CDR3 length is 15 residues. Per germline, CDR1 SGHNT and CDR2 YYREEE (reference sequence).

This chain joins TRBV7-3 and TRBJ1-6; no definite D call. Trimming pared 2 bases from V and 8 bases from J, leaving 13 bases between. This CDR3 contains 15 residues. In germline, CDR1 is SGHTA, CDR2 FQGTGA. CDR3 loop: CASSLSVGRDSPLHF. CDR3 nucleotide sequence: TGTGCCAGCAGCTTATCGGTTGGGAGGGATTCACCCCTCCACTTT.

This sequence joins TRBV25-1 and TRBJ1-2; D is possibly TRBD1 (5 bases). Germline V gene sequence: CDR1 MGHDK, CDR2 SYGVNS. Deletions cut 3 bases from V and 1 base from J, with 15 bases between. This CDR3 comprises 16 residues. The CDR3 nucleotides read TGTGCCAGCAGTGATGGCCGGGGGGTTCTTAACTATGGCTACACCTTC. This gives the protein CASSDGRGVLNYGYTF.

V is TRBV7-9 and J is TRBJ2-2; TRBD1 matches 8 bases. Germline lookup yields CDR1 SEHNR and CDR2 FQNEAQ (reference sequence). There are 19 residues in the CDR3. The V gene end was trimmed by 2 bases and the J gene end by 7 bases; junction bases not matched to a gene: 18. DNA of the CDR3: TGTGCCAGCAGCTTATTTAACATAGGACAGGGAAATTTCATCGGGGAGCTGTTTTTT. Its protein product is CASSLFNIGQGNFIGELFF. Together with reference TRBV7-9 and TRBJ2-2, the CDR3 gives the full variable domain: DTGVSQNPRHKITKRGQNVTFRCDPISEHNRLYWYRQTLGQGPEFLTYFQNEAQLEKSRLLSDRFSAERPKGSFSTLEIQRTEQGDSAMYLCASSLFNIGQGNFIGELFFGEGSRLTVL.

This chain joins TRBV9 and TRBJ1-3, with a weak D call TRBD1 (5 bases). Trimming cost V 0 bases and J 2 bases, with 9 bases left between them. This CDR3 has 15 residues. CDR1 is SGDLS, CDR2 YYNGEE, per germline. As DNA, the CDR3 is TGTGCCAGCAGCGTAGAGGGGACGACTGGAAACACCATATATTTT. It is translated as CASSVEGTTGNTIYF.

The chain is built from TRBV29-1 and TRBJ2-7; 12 bases are a match to TRBD1. The CDR3 contains 12 residues. Germline lookup yields CDR1 SQVTM and CDR2 ANQGSEA. With 7 bases clipped from V and 9 bases from J, the junction kept 7 bases outside the gene matches. The chain's CDR3 is CSASGTGGGQYF. The CDR3 coding sequence is TGCAGCGCCTCCGGGACAGGGGGCGGGCAGTACTTC.

The chain uses TRBV19 and TRBJ2-7; TRBD1 aligns across 8 bases. The J segment lost 3 bases and the V segment lost 3 bases, leaving 7 bases of the junction unmatched. This CDR3 spans 15 amino acids. Germline-derived CDR1 and CDR2 are LNHDA and SQIVND (reference sequence). In nucleotides, the CDR3 is TGTGCCAGTAGTATTACCCGGGACAGGATCTACGAGCAGTACTTC. This gives the protein CASSITRDRIYEQYF.

This clone has only a few counts. The CDR3 does not close with the conserved phenylalanine or tryptophan, likely indicating a read error. The DNA is omitted, as the CDR3 cannot be located on it reliably, and the CDR3 follows TCRdb's listing. This chain uses TRBV4-3 with TRBJ2-7; the table gives TRBD1 as D, unverified against the DNA. Including both end residues, the CDR3 is 8 amino acids long. Germline V gene sequence: CDR1 LGHNA, CDR2 YSLEER. The CDR3 reads CASSQRQQ.

Written as DNA, the CDR3 is TGTGCCACCATGCCGGGACAGGGGGGGACAGATACGCAGTATTTT. It is translated as CATMPGQGGTDTQYF. V gene TRBV15 combines with J gene TRBJ2-3; 11 positions match TRBD1. The CDR3 is 15 amino acids. Trimming at V came to 7 bases and at J to 3 bases, leaving 6 bases not matched to a gene. Germline lookup yields CDR1 LNHNV and CDR2 YYDKDF (reference sequence).

The rearrangement links TRBV15 to TRBJ1-1, with no clear D. Germline CDR1 LNHNV, CDR2 YYDKDF (reference sequence). The V gene lost 3 bases and the J gene lost 7 bases, with 9 bases spanning the gap. The CDR3 sequence is 12 residues long. The CDR3 sequence: CATSSRHSEAFF. The CDR3 DNA reads TGTGCCACCAGCAGTAGGCATAGTGAAGCTTTCTTT.

The rearrangement joins TRBV10-2 to TRBJ2-2; 8 bases are shared with TRBD1. The CDR3 has 14 amino acids. V lost 7 bases to trimming and J lost 4 bases; unmatched junction nucleotides: 5. Per germline, CDR1 WSHSY and CDR2 SAAADI. The CDR3 loop reads CASTRGQGTGELFF. The CDR3 DNA reads TGCGCCAGCACCAGAGGACAGGGCACCGGGGAGCTGTTTTTT.

The chain carries TRBV5-1 and TRBJ2-1; D might be TRBD2 (5 bases). The CDR3 extends over 15 amino acids. V shed 0 bases and J shed 2 bases, with 9 bases lying between them. Germline V gene lookup returns CDR1 SGHRS and CDR2 YFSETQ. In nucleotides, the CDR3 is TGCGCCAGCAGCTTGGACGGGGAAACCTACAATGAGCAGTTCTTC. It yields the protein CASSLDGETYNEQFF.

The table lists this clone with a count of one. The V and J genes are TRBV4-1 and TRBJ2-6; D possibly corresponds to TRBD2 (5 bases). CDR1 and CDR2 from the germline V gene are MGHRA and YSYEKL. The CDR3 has 17 residues. Trimming removed 1 base from V and 2 bases from J, with 12 bases in between. The CDR3 DNA is TGCGCCAGCAGCCAAGGTTTTGGAGGAACTGGGGCCAACGTCCTGACTTTC. Residues: CASSQGFGGTGANVLTF.

This clone was detected only once. The chain uses TRBV13 and TRBJ2-5, with TRBD1 matching 7 bases. In germline, CDR1 is PRHDT, CDR2 FYEKMQ (reference sequence). The length of the CDR3 is 15 residues. The V gene end was trimmed by 5 bases and the J gene end by 1 base; junction bases not matched to a gene: 7. The CDR3 region has the DNA TGTGCCAGCAGCCTAAAGACAGGGATCCAAGAGACCCAGTACTTC. Residues: CASSLKTGIQETQYF.

The V and J genes are TRBV4-2 and TRBJ1-2; D is possibly TRBD1 (5 bases). The V gene's germline CDR1 is LGHNA and CDR2 YNFKEQ. The CDR3 covers 17 residues. V lost 1 base and J 3 bases, leaving 18 bases between the germline ends. The CDR3 nucleotides are TGTGCCAGCAGCCAAGCCGGGGGGACCTCTGTGGACTATGGCTACACCTTC. Translation: CASSQAGGTSVDYGYTF.

The chain couples TRBV19 to TRBJ1-3; D is uncertain. Per germline, CDR1 LNHDA and CDR2 SQIVND (reference sequence). The V and J ends lost 6 bases and 2 bases respectively, with 8 bases between them. The CDR3 totals 13 residues. The CDR3 is CASRGEAGNTIYF. DNA of the CDR3: TGTGCCAGTAGGGGAGAGGCTGGAAACACCATATATTTT.

The genes are TRBV5-4 and TRBJ2-3; maybe TRBD1 (5 bases). The length of the CDR3 is 13 residues. The V gene lost 0 bases and the J gene lost 6 bases, with 8 bases spanning the gap. Germline CDR1 is SGHNT and CDR2 is YYREEE (reference sequence). The CDR3 bases are TGTGCCAGCAGCTTGGAGGGGTGGGATACGCAGTATTTT. It translates to CASSLEGWDTQYF. Full variable domain (rest looked up from reference TRBV5-4 and TRBJ2-3): ETGVTQSPTHLIKTRGQQVTLRCSSQSGHNTVSWYQQALGQGPQFIFQYYREEENGRGNFPPRFSGLQFPNYSSELNVNALELDDSALYLCASSLEGWDTQYFGPGTRLTVL.

The V call is TRBV14, the J call TRBJ2-3; 11 bases line up with TRBD2. With V trimmed by 3 bases and J by 3 bases, 2 bases remained unmatched. The length of the CDR3 is 15 residues. Germline V gives CDR1 SGHDN, CDR2 FVKESK. The CDR3 nucleotides read TGTGCCAGCAGCCAGGGACTAGCGGCGACAGATACGCAGTATTTT. It encodes CASSQGLAATDTQYF.

The chain is built from TRBV27 and TRBJ1-6; a possible D gene is TRBD1 (6 bases). The CDR3 has 15 residues. Trimming cost V 6 bases and J 6 bases, with 15 bases left between them. Germline CDR1 reads MNHEY; CDR2 reads SMNVEV (reference sequence). The CDR3 reads CASRTGQSINSPLHF. The CDR3 region has the DNA TGTGCCAGCAGGACAGGCCAATCCATTAATTCACCCCTCCACTTT.

CDR3 protein: CASSLGRQGLGTEAFF. CDR3 in DNA: TGTGCCAGCAGCTTAGGCCGACAGGGCTTGGGAACTGAAGCTTTCTTT. The chain has TRBV7-2 and TRBJ1-1, with 7 positions matching TRBD1. J was trimmed by 5 bases and V by 1 base; bases with no gene match: 10. Germline CDR1 is SGHTA and CDR2 is FQGNSA. The CDR3 loop spans 16 amino acids.

This clone was counted between two and nine times. V usage is TRBV2 and J usage is TRBJ2-7, with 7 positions matching TRBD1. There are 14 residues in the CDR3. Trimming at V came to 7 bases and at J to 3 bases, leaving 9 bases not matched to a gene. From germline, CDR1 is SNHLY and CDR2 FYNNEI. CDR3 DNA: TGTGCCAGCAACGAACAGGGGTCCCTCTACGAGCAGTACTTC. Translated: CASNEQGSLYEQYF. Supplemented by reference TRBV2 and TRBJ2-7, the full variable domain reads EPEVTQTPSHQVTQMGQEVILRCVPISNHLYFYWYRQILGQKVEFLVSFYNNEISEKSEIFDDQFSVERPDGSNFTLKIRSTKLEDSAMYFCASNEQGSLYEQYFGPGTRLTVT.

The CDR3 is CAISRATNEKLFF. The CDR3, as DNA: TGTGCCATCAGTAGGGCAACTAATGAAAAACTGTTTTTT. This sequence joins TRBV10-3 and TRBJ1-4; no definite D call. CDR3 length equals 13 residues. Germline V gene sequence: CDR1 ENHRY, CDR2 SYGVKD. Trimming took 5 bases from V and 0 from J, leaving 4 bases between them.

The rearrangement joins TRBV7-8 to TRBJ1-2, with D possibly being TRBD1 (5 bases). Looked up from germline, CDR1 is SGHVS and CDR2 is FQNEAQ. V lost 2 bases and J lost 6, with 13 bases in between. This CDR3 spans 14 amino acids. DNA of the CDR3: TGTGCCAGCAGCTTACGGGGCGTCTATGATGGCTACACCTTC. It is translated as CASSLRGVYDGYTF.

A single count supports this clone. The chain carries TRBV5-4 and TRBJ2-7; 14 bases fit TRBD2. The CDR3 consists of 19 residues. Germline CDR1 reads SGHNT; CDR2 reads YYREEE (reference sequence). Unmatched junction bases numbered 12, after V lost 3 bases and J lost 1 base. DNA for the CDR3: TGTGCCAGCAGCTCAGGAGGGAGGACTAGCGGGGGGCGGTCCTACGAGCAGTACTTC. Translated: CASSSGGRTSGGRSYEQYF.